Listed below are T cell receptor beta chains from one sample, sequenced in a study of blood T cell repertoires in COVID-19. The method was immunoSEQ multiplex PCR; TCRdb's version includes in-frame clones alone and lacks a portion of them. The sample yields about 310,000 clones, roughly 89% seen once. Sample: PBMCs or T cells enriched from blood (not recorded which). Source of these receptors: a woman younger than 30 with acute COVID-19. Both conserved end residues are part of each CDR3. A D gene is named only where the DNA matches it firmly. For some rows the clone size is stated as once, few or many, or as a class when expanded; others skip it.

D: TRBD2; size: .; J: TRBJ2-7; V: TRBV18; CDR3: CASSPGLAGGPLGEQYF; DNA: TGTGCCAGCTCACCGGGACTAGCGGGAGGGCCATTGGGGGAGCAGTACTTC
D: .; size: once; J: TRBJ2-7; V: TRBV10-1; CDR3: CASSAVAYEQYF; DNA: TGCGCCAGCAGCGCGGTCGCCTACGAGCAGTACTTC
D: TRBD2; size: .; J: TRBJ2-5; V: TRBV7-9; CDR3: CASSWGSGLAIETQYF; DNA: TGTGCCAGCAGCTGGGGGTCAGGACTAGCAATAGAGACCCAGTACTTC
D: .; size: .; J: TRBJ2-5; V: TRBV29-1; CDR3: CSVDPAQGETQYF; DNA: TGCAGCGTTGATCCCGCCCAGGGGGAGACCCAGTACTTC
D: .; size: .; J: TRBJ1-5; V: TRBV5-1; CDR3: CASSLSTGINQPQHF; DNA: TGCGCCAGCAGCCTATCTACAGGGATCAATCAGCCCCAGCATTTT
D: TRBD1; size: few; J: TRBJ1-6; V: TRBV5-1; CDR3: CASSLGGQPNSPLHF; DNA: TGCGCCAGCAGCTTGGGGGGACAGCCCAATTCACCCCTCCACTTT
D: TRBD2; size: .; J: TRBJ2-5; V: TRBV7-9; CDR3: CASSLGLAEKETQYF; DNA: TGTGCCAGCAGCCTGGGACTAGCGGAGAAAGAGACCCAGTACTTC
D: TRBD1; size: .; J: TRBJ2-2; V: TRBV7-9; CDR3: CASSFYGQGWAGELFF; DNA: TGTGCCAGCAGCTTCTATGGACAGGGGTGGGCCGGGGAGCTGTTTTTT
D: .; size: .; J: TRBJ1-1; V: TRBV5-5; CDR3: CASSTRGSDSEAFF; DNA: TGTGCCAGCAGCACCCGGGGGAGCGACTCTGAAGCTTTCTTT
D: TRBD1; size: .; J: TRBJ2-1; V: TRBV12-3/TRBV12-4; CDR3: CASYGTAYNEQFF; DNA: TGTGCCAGCTACGGGACAGCTTACAATGAGCAGTTCTTC
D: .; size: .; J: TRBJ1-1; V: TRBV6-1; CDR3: CASSDPHQGATEAFF; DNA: TGTGCCAGCAGTGACCCACACCAGGGTGCCACTGAAGCTTTCTTT
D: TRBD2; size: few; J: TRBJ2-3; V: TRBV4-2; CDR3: CASSQGGSGSDTQYF; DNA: TGTGCCAGCAGCCAAGGGGGTAGCGGGAGCGATACGCAGTATTTT
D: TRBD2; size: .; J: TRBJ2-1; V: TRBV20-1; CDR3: CSAQAGQQFF; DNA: TGCAGTGCTCAAGCGGGGCAGCAGTTCTTC
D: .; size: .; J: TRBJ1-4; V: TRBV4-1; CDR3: CASSQGGQVATNEKLFF; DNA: TGCGCCAGCAGCCAAGGGGGCCAAGTAGCAACTAATGAAAAACTGTTTTTT
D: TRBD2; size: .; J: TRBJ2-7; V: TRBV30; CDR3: CAWSRSGSGDEQYF; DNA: TGTGCCTGGAGTCGGAGCGGGAGCGGTGACGAGCAGTACTTC
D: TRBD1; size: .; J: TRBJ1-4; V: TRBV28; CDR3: CASSQQTGQLTNEKLFF; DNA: TGTGCCAGCAGTCAACAAACGGGACAGCTAACTAATGAAAAACTGTTTTTT
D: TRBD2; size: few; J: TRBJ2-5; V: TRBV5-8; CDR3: CASSLPGLAQETQYF; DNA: TGTGCCAGCAGCTTGCCGGGACTAGCCCAAGAGACCCAGTACTTC
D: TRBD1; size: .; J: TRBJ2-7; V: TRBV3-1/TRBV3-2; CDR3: CASRQTGFSYEQYF; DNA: TGTGCCAGCAGGCAGACAGGGTTCTCCTACGAGCAGTACTTC
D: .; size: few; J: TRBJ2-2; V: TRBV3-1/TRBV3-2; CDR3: CASSTFDRVNTGELFF; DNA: TGTGCCAGCAGCACATTCGACAGAGTCAACACCGGGGAGCTGTTTTTT
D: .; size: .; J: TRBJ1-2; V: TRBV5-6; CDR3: CASSLKDRLYGYTF; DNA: TGTGCCAGCAGCTTGAAAGACAGATTATATGGCTACACCTTC
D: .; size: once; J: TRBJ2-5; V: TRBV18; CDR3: CASSAQQETQYF; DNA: TGTGCCAGCTCAGCCCAGCAAGAGACCCAGTACTTC
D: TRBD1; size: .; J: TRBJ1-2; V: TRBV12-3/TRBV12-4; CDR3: CASSSGQGFGYTF; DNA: TGTGCCAGCAGTTCCGGACAGGGTTTTGGCTACACCTTC
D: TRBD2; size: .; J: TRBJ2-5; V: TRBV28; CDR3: CASSLWTSGSQETQYF; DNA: TGTGCCAGCAGTTTATGGACTAGCGGGTCACAAGAGACCCAGTACTTC
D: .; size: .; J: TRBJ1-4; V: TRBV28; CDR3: CASIQGGAGTNEKLFF; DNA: TGTGCCAGCATCCAAGGGGGGGCCGGGACTAATGAAAAACTGTTTTTT
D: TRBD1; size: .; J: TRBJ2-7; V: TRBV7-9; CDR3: CASSSGQDSYEQYF; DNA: TGTGCCAGCAGCTCCGGACAGGACTCCTACGAGCAGTACTTC
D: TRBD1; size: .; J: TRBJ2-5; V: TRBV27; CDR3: CASSAMRTGVKTQYF; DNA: TGTGCCAGCAGTGCTATGAGGACAGGGGTAAAGACCCAGTACTTC
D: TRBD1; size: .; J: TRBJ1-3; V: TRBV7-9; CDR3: CASSSTGMGNTIYF; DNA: TGTGCCAGCAGCTCGACAGGGATGGGTAACACCATATATTTT
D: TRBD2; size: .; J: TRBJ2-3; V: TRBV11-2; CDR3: CASSLVLAGDTQYF; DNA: TGTGCCAGCAGCTTAGTTCTAGCGGGAGATACGCAGTATTTT
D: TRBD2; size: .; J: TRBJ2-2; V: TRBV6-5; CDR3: CASSYKRGGTGELFF; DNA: TGTGCCAGCAGTTATAAGCGGGGGGGCACCGGGGAGCTGTTTTTT
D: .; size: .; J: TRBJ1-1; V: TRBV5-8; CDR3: CAIGTVGTFF; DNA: TGTGCCATCGGGACTGTTGGGACTTTCTTT
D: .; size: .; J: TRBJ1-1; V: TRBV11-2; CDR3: CASSFRGIEAFF; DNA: TGTGCCAGCAGCTTCCGGGGAATTGAAGCTTTCTTT
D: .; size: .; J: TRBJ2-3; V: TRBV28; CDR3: CASSLTRGATDTQYF; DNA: TGTGCCAGCAGTTTGACTCGGGGGGCCACAGATACGCAGTATTTT
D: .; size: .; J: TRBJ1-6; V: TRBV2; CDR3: CANSARSSYNSPLHF; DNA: TGTGCTAATTCGGCGAGGAGCTCCTATAATTCACCCCTCCACTTT
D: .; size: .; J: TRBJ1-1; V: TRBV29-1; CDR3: CSVDPGRAEAFF; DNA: TGCAGCGTTGACCCAGGGAGGGCTGAAGCTTTCTTT
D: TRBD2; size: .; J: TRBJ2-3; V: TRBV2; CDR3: CASTTGASGRALTDTQYF; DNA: TGTGCCAGCACTACGGGGGCTAGCGGGAGGGCCCTGACAGATACGCAGTATTTT
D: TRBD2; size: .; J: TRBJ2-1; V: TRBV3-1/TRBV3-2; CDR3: CASSGSGSGTSDEQFF; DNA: TGTGCCAGCAGTGGGAGTGGTAGCGGGACTTCAGATGAGCAGTTCTTC
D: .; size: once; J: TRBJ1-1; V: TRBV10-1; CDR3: CASSESGGAREAFF; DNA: TGCGCCAGCAGTGAATCGGGGGGGGCCCGTGAAGCTTTCTTT
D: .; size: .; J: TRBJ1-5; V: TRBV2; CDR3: CASSDGRMSNQPQHF; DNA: TGTGCCAGCAGTGATGGCAGGATGAGCAATCAGCCCCAGCATTTT
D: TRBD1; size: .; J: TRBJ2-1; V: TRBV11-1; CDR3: CASSPDRGAYNEQFF; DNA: TGTGCCAGCAGTCCCGACAGGGGGGCCTACAATGAGCAGTTCTTC
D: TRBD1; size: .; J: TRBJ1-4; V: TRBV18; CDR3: CASSPTGGNEKLFF; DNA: TGTGCCAGCTCTCCGACAGGGGGAAATGAAAAACTGTTTTTT
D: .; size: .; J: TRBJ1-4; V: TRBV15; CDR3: CATSRDQGSWLFF; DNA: TGTGCCACCAGCAGAGATCAGGGGTCTTGGCTGTTTTTT
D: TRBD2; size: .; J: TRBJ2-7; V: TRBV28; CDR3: CASSHRRLAGGPYEQYF; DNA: TGTGCCAGCAGCCACCGACGACTAGCGGGAGGTCCCTACGAGCAGTACTTC
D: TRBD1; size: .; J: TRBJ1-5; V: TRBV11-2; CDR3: CASSWDSNINQPQHF; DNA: TGTGCCAGCAGTTGGGACAGTAATATCAATCAGCCCCAGCATTTT
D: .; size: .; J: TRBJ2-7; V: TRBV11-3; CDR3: CASSLGSVPSYEQYF; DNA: TGTGCCAGCAGCTTAGGTTCGGTCCCCTCCTACGAGCAGTACTTC
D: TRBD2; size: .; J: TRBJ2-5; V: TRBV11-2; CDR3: CASSSNLAGVQETQYF; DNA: TGTGCCAGCAGCTCCAACCTAGCGGGAGTTCAAGAGACCCAGTACTTC
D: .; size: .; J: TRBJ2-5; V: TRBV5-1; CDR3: CASSTGQLQETQYF; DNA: TGCGCCAGCAGCACCGGACAGCTGCAAGAGACCCAGTACTTC
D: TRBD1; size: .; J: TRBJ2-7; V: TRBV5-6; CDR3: CASSLGPLTGDREQYF; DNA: TGTGCCAGCAGCTTGGGACCGTTGACAGGGGATCGCGAGCAGTACTTC
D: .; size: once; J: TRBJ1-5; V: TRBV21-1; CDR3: CASSGGGPQHF; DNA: TGTGCCAGCAGCGGGGGAGGGCCCCAGCATTTT
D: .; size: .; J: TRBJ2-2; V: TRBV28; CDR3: CASSFWTQNTGELFF; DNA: TGTGCCAGCAGTTTTTGGACACAGAACACCGGGGAGCTGTTTTTT
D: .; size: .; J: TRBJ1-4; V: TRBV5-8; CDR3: CASSLNVGQPNEKLFF; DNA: TGTGCCAGCAGCTTGAATGTCGGACAGCCTAATGAAAAACTGTTTTTT
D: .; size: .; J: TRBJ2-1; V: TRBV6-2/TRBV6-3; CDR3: CASSYSLQGVSYNEQFF; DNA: TGTGCCAGCAGTTACTCTTTACAGGGCGTCTCCTACAATGAGCAGTTCTTC
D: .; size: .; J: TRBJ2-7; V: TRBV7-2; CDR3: CASSSMGAYEQYF; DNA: TGTGCCAGCAGCTCCATGGGAGCCTACGAGCAGTACTTC
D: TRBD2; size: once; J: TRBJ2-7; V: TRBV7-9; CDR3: CASSSGLAVDYEQYF; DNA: TGTGCCAGCAGCTCGGGACTAGCGGTGGACTACGAGCAGTACTTC
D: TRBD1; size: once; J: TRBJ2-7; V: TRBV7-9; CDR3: CASSRGTVLSSYEQYF; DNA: TGTGCCAGCAGCCGAGGGACAGTTCTGAGCTCCTACGAGCAGTACTTC